The rows below give T cell receptor beta chains drawn from one sample of a study of glioma-infiltrating T cells. TCRdb re-analysed the multiplex PCR reads in MiXCR, keeping a single row per CDR3 protein. Here the sample spans over 80,000 distinct CDR3 sequences, roughly 40% being singletons. The sequenced sample was glioma tissue, nonneoplastic brain tissue, or PBMCs (not recorded which). These receptors were obtained from a human donor with low-grade glioma or glioblastoma, undergoing nonglioma brain surgery, or in good health (not recorded which). Both conserved end residues are part of each CDR3. A D gene is named only where the DNA matches it firmly. Size is stated for part of the rows, as once, few or many counts, or as a class when the clone is expanded.

cdr3_aa cdr3_nt j_call cdr3_length clone_size d_call v_call
CSATLGAANTGELFF TGCAGCGCCACCCTTGGGGCTGCGAACACCGGGGAGCTGTTTTTT TRBJ2-2 15 many - TRBV29-1
CASSLVGQGIADEQYF TGTGCCAGCAGCTTGGTTGGACAGGGTATTGCGGACGAGCAGTACTTC TRBJ2-7 16 - TRBD1 TRBV5-6
CASSLSVGDTEAFF TGCGCCAGCAGCTTGTCTGTCGGGGACACTGAAGCTTTCTTT TRBJ1-1 14 many - TRBV5-1
CASSYGRLAGVGETQYF TGTGCCAGCAGTTACGGACGGCTAGCGGGAGTTGGAGAGACCCAGTACTTC TRBJ2-5 17 - TRBD2 TRBV6-5
CAGSSIFDSPLHF TGTGCCGGCAGCTCAATTTTCGATTCACCCCTACACTTT TRBJ1-6 13 once - TRBV7-2
CASSQLGLAKETQYF TGTGCCAGCAGCCAGCTGGGACTAGCCAAAGAGACCCAGTACTTC TRBJ2-5 15 many TRBD2 TRBV14
CASTPRLAVSYEQYF TGTGCCAGCACCCCCAGACTAGCGGTTAGCTACGAGCAGTACTTC TRBJ2-7 15 many TRBD2 TRBV6-1
CASTAASSGNTIYF TGTGCCAGCACTGCCGCTAGCTCTGGAAACACCATATATTTT TRBJ1-3 14 many - TRBV6-1
CSARDILGTSGGRDTQYF TGCAGTGCTAGAGATATACTAGGGACTAGCGGGGGGCGAGATACGCAGTATTTT TRBJ2-3 18 - TRBD2 TRBV20-1
CASSFSLGQSYEQYF TGTGCCAGCAGTTTCTCCCTGGGACAAAGCTACGAGCAGTACTTC TRBJ2-7 15 many - TRBV28
CATTREGVNEKLFF TGTGCCACCACCCGGGAAGGGGTTAATGAAAAACTGTTTTTT TRBJ1-4 14 many - TRBV15
CASRSGQGARDTQYF TGTGCCAGCAGGTCGGGACAGGGGGCTAGAGATACGCAGTACTTT TRBJ2-3 15 - TRBD1 TRBV7-2
CASSSHQTSGREARYF TGTGCCAGCAGTTCCCACCAGACTAGCGGGAGGGAGGCCCGGTACTTC TRBJ2-5 16 - TRBD2 TRBV6-5
CSAILSGQNQPQHF TGCAGTGCTATATTATCCGGACAAAATCAGCCCCAGCATTTT TRBJ1-5 14 - - TRBV20-1
CASIKTPAAPHLRF TGTGCCAGCATCAAAACCCCCGCAGCTCCTCACCTCCGCTTT TRBJ1-6 14 - - TRBV6-1
CASSLSSGGGSYNEQFF TGTGCCAGCAGTCTCAGTAGCGGGGGAGGGTCATACAATGAGCAGTTCTTC TRBJ2-1 17 many TRBD2 TRBV28
CASSPGLAQETQYF TGTGCCAGCAGCCCCGGACTAGCACAAGAGACCCAGTACTTC TRBJ2-5 14 many TRBD2 TRBV7-9
CASSYQTSGRDTQFF TGTGCCAGCAGTTACCAGACTAGCGGGAGAGATACGCAGTTCTTC TRBJ2-1 15 - TRBD2 TRBV6-6
CASRQGAGGYEQYF TGTGCCAGCAGACAGGGAGCAGGGGGCTACGAGCAGTACTTC TRBJ2-7 14 few TRBD1 TRBV5-5
CASSLSAGARNSPLHF TGTGCCAGCAGTTTATCGGCGGGGGCGCGGAATTCACCCCTCCACTTT TRBJ1-6 16 once - TRBV27
CASKGPKETQYF TGTGCCAGCAAGGGGCCCAAAGAGACCCAGTACTTC TRBJ2-5 12 many - TRBV2
CASSINRGQETQYF TGTGCCAGTAGTATCAACAGGGGCCAGGAGACCCAGTACTTC TRBJ2-5 14 many TRBD1 TRBV19
CSATRHIFYEQYF TGCAGTGCTACTCGACACATCTTCTACGAGCAGTACTTC TRBJ2-7 13 - - TRBV20-1
CASSQQGNTEAFF TGTGCCAGCTCACAACAGGGAAACACTGAAGCTTTCTTT TRBJ1-1 13 many - TRBV18
CASSPGPGGEQYF TGTGCCAGCTCACCAGGGCCCGGGGGCGAGCAGTACTTC TRBJ2-7 13 many - TRBV18
CASSLGVSYGYTF TGTGCCAGCAGCTTAGGGGTCTCCTATGGCTACACCTTC TRBJ1-2 13 many - TRBV7-2
CSVESYASYEQYF TGCAGCGTTGAATCGTACGCTTCCTACGAGCAGTACTTC TRBJ2-7 13 - - TRBV29-1